These T cell receptor beta chains were read from a single sample in a study of PD-1 blockade in classical Hodgkin lymphoma. Data came from immunoSEQ multiplex PCR; TCRdb stores just in-frame clones and leaves some out. The sample shows about 3,300 clones, around 83% of them seen only once. Sequenced: CD4+ T cells from blood. All receptors come from a human donor with classical Hodgkin lymphoma. The CDR3 runs from the conserved cysteine through the conserved F or W. Fields, in order: J gene, D gene, V gene, clone size, CDR3 DNA, CDR3 protein. The D gene is left open where the match is weak. Size tells how often a clone was seen (once, few, many) or the class of an expanded clone, and some rows leave it out.

TRBJ1-6	-	TRBV7-9	few	TGTGCCAGCAGCTTAGAGGGCTCCTATAATTCACCCCTCCACTTT	CASSLEGSYNSPLHF
TRBJ1-2	-	TRBV5-1	-	TGCGCCAGCAGCCCCGACAGCCTCTATGGCTACACCTTC	CASSPDSLYGYTF
TRBJ1-4	-	TRBV29-1	-	TGCAGCGCCCTCGCCGGGGGGTCTAATGAAAAACTGTTTTTT	CSALAGGSNEKLFF
TRBJ2-5	-	TRBV19	-	TGTGCCAGTAGTATGGCAGGGTTGGAGACCCAGTACTTC	CASSMAGLETQYF
TRBJ2-3	-	TRBV7-9	-	TGTGCCAGCAGCTTAGAAGGGGGAAGCACAGATACGCAGTATTTT	CASSLEGGSTDTQYF
TRBJ1-2	-	TRBV30	-	TGTGCCTGGGGACTCCTGGGAGGCTATGGCTACACCTTC	CAWGLLGGYGYTF
TRBJ2-5	TRBD2	TRBV12-5	-	TGTGCTAGTGGCCCCCTCCTAGGACTAGCGGTTCAGGCGTCCCAGTACTTC	CASGPLLGLAVQASQYF
TRBJ2-3	-	TRBV2	-	TGTGCCAGCATAAGGGAGGCCCCCGATTATGATACGCAGTATTTT	CASIREAPDYDTQYF
TRBJ1-2	TRBD1	TRBV5-1	-	TGCGCCAGCAGCTTGGAAGCAGGGGGCAACTATGGCTACACCTTC	CASSLEAGGNYGYTF
TRBJ2-2	-	TRBV5-4	-	TGTGCCAGCAGCTTTAGCGAGGCCGGGGAGCTGTTTTTT	CASSFSEAGELFF
TRBJ2-1	-	TRBV19	-	TGTGCCAGTAGTATGAACATGGACTATATTGCACGTGAGCAGTTCTTC	CASSMNMDYIAREQFF
TRBJ2-5	-	TRBV28	-	TGTGCCAGCATCTCAGGGGACCAAGAGACCCAGTACTTC	CASISGDQETQYF
TRBJ2-2	-	TRBV6-1	-	TGTGCCAGCAGCGACACCTTCACCGGGGAGCTGTTTTTT	CASSDTFTGELFF
TRBJ2-3	TRBD2	TRBV10-3	-	TGTGCCACCACGGGGCGGGAGTCGACAGATACGCAGTATTTT	CATTGRESTDTQYF
TRBJ2-1	TRBD1	TRBV7-9	once	TGTGCCAGCAGCTTAGCGTTTGGGGACAGTTTTGGGGGCTACAATGAGCAGTTCTTC	CASSLAFGDSFGGYNEQFF
TRBJ2-1	-	TRBV7-2	-	TGTGCCAGCAGCCCTACCCCGGGACAAAGCTCCTACAATGAGCAGTTCTTC	CASSPTPGQSSYNEQFF
TRBJ1-1	-	TRBV9	-	TGTGCCAGCAGCGTAGGGGGCCGCGGGGCAGCTTTCTTT	CASSVGGRGAAFF
TRBJ1-4	-	TRBV19	-	TGTGCCAGTACCTTCGGCCTTAATGAAAAACTGTTTTTT	CASTFGLNEKLFF
TRBJ1-1	-	TRBV11-2	-	TGTGCCAGCAGCTCCTTCCGGGATGGGGCGAGGGCTTTCTTT	CASSSFRDGARAFF
TRBJ1-6	-	TRBV2	-	TGTGCCAGCGGCCAGGAGACGGCAAGCGATTCACCCCTCCACTTT	CASGQETASDSPLHF
TRBJ2-7	TRBD1	TRBV2	-	TGTGCCAGCAGTGGGGACAGGGAGGACTACGAGCAGTACTTC	CASSGDREDYEQYF
TRBJ1-1	-	TRBV29-1	-	TGCAGCGTACGGGGGTGGGACACTGAAGCTTTCTTT	CSVRGWDTEAFF
TRBJ1-2	-	TRBV10-3	-	TGTGCCATCAGTGAGTCGAGTCCGGGAGCTAACTATGGCTACACCTTC	CAISESSPGANYGYTF
TRBJ1-2	-	TRBV28	-	TGTGCCAGCAGCCTGACTGATCTCTCCGACTATGGCTACACCTTC	CASSLTDLSDYGYTF
TRBJ2-1	TRBD2	TRBV7-9	-	TGTGCCAGCAGCCGAGCGGGCGGGGGCTACAATGAGCAGTTCTTC	CASSRAGGGYNEQFF
TRBJ2-3	-	TRBV29-1	-	TGCAGCGCGGGGTTAGCATCAGATACGCAGTATTTT	CSAGLASDTQYF
TRBJ2-3	TRBD2	TRBV5-4	-	TGTGCCAGCAGAGAAGCGGGAGGGCCCGGCACAGATACGCAGTATTTT	CASREAGGPGTDTQYF
TRBJ2-7	TRBD2	TRBV2	-	TGTGCCAGCAGTGCGGAAGCGGGAGGGTTCGGCGAGCAGTACTTC	CASSAEAGGFGEQYF
TRBJ2-7	TRBD1	TRBV7-9	-	TGTGCCAGCAGCCGACAGGGCTCCTACGAGCAGTACTTC	CASSRQGSYEQYF
TRBJ1-1	-	TRBV18	-	TGTGCCAGCTCACCACCCTCGAGGAGCGGAACTGAAGCTTTCTTT	CASSPPSRSGTEAFF
TRBJ2-7	-	TRBV5-1	once	TGCGCCAGCAGCTCGCTTGAGGGCTCCTTTAACGGGCAGTACTTC	CASSSLEGSFNGQYF
TRBJ2-1	-	TRBV2	-	TGTGCCAGCAGTGTCATCAGGGGTGGGAGCAATGAGCAGTTCTTC	CASSVIRGGSNEQFF
TRBJ2-3	TRBD2	TRBV2	-	TGTGCCAGCAGTGACCTAGCGGGAGGCACAGATACGCAGTATTTT	CASSDLAGGTDTQYF
TRBJ2-3	-	TRBV14	-	TGTGCCAGCAGCCAAGAAATGGGTCAGAGCACAGATACGCAGTATTTT	CASSQEMGQSTDTQYF
TRBJ1-1	-	TRBV2	-	TGTGCCAGCAGTGAATACGAGAACACTGAAGCTTTCTTT	CASSEYENTEAFF
TRBJ2-3	-	TRBV19	-	TGTGCCAGTAGTCCATCAAGGACAGATACGCAGTATTTT	CASSPSRTDTQYF
TRBJ2-7	-	TRBV6-6	-	TGTGCCAGCAGAGCTGGGGGCATAGACGAGCAGTACTTC	CASRAGGIDEQYF
TRBJ1-2	TRBD1	TRBV5-4	-	TGTGCCAGCAGCCTTGACAGGGCGTATGGCTACACCTTC	CASSLDRAYGYTF
TRBJ1-3	-	TRBV6-6	-	TGTGCCAGCACGGGCGAGTTTTCTGGAAACACCATATATTTT	CASTGEFSGNTIYF
TRBJ2-3	TRBD2	TRBV6-1	-	TGTGCCAGCAGTCTTACTAGCGGGGGGCGGGATACGCAGTATTTT	CASSLTSGGRDTQYF
TRBJ1-1	-	TRBV10-3	-	TGTGCCATCAGTGAGTTAAATACCCCGAACACTGAAGCTTTCTTT	CAISELNTPNTEAFF
TRBJ2-1	-	TRBV10-3	-	TGTGCCACGGGGGTAGAGGTCCATGAGCAGTTCTTC	CATGVEVHEQFF
TRBJ2-1	-	TRBV25-1	once	TGTGCCAGCAGTGGCGACAGAACAATCTACAATGAGCAGTTCTTC	CASSGDRTIYNEQFF
TRBJ2-1	TRBD2	TRBV5-4	-	TGTGCCAGCAGCTCAAAGCGGGGGACTTACAATGAGCAGTTCTTC	CASSSKRGTYNEQFF
TRBJ1-4	-	TRBV5-4	-	TGTGCCAGCAGTTCGCCGGGCGAGGGGAATGAAAAACTGTTTTTT	CASSSPGEGNEKLFF
TRBJ1-1	-	TRBV5-1	-	TGCGCCAGCAGCTTGGAAGGGACCCCGAACACTGAAGCTTTCTTT	CASSLEGTPNTEAFF
TRBJ1-6	-	TRBV18	few	TGTGCCAGCTCACTTGACAGCAGGTCACCCCTCCACTTT	CASSLDSRSPLHF
TRBJ1-6	-	TRBV2	-	TGTGCCAGCAGTGACACTTATAATTCACCCCTCCACTTT	CASSDTYNSPLHF
TRBJ1-5	TRBD1	TRBV2	-	TGTGCCACCGGACAGGGAGGTCAGCCCCAGCATTTT	CATGQGGQPQHF
TRBJ2-1	TRBD2	TRBV28	-	TGTGCCAGCACCCGAGCGGGAGGGACCCACAATGAGCAGTTCTTC	CASTRAGGTHNEQFF
TRBJ2-5	TRBD1	TRBV5-6	-	TGTGCCAGCAGCGACAGGGTCGGGGAGACCCAGTACTTC	CASSDRVGETQYF
TRBJ2-7	TRBD1	TRBV2	few	TGTGCCAGCAGGCCGGGACAGGGGTTCGGGGAGCAGTACTTC	CASRPGQGFGEQYF
TRBJ2-3	-	TRBV14	-	TGTGCCAGCAGTACATCCTGGGATACGCAGTATTTT	CASSTSWDTQYF
TRBJ2-1	TRBD1	TRBV5-1	-	TGCGCCAGCAGCTTGGAAGGGGGCGCATCCTACAATGAGCAGTTCTTC	CASSLEGGASYNEQFF
TRBJ1-1	TRBD1	TRBV18	-	TGTGCCAGCTCGCGGTTACAGGGGGGTGGCACTGAAGCTTTCTTT	CASSRLQGGGTEAFF
TRBJ1-1	TRBD1	TRBV18	-	TGTGCCAGCTCATCTTCAGGGGACAGGACGAACACTGAAGCTTTCTTT	CASSSSGDRTNTEAFF
TRBJ2-4	TRBD1	TRBV30	-	TGTGCCTGGGGAAAGGGACAGGACCTTAACATTCAGTACTTC	CAWGKGQDLNIQYF
TRBJ1-2	TRBD1	TRBV5-1	-	TGCGCCAGCAGCTCCGGGGCGGGACAGGGGGGCACCTATGGCTACACCTTC	CASSSGAGQGGTYGYTF
TRBJ1-1	-	TRBV18	-	TGTGCCAGCTCACCAGTGACAGGCCACACTGAAGCTTTCTTT	CASSPVTGHTEAFF
TRBJ2-2	TRBD1	TRBV5-1	few	TGCGCCAGCAGCCCCAGGGCACAGGGGTTGGCCGGGGAGCTGTTTTTT	CASSPRAQGLAGELFF